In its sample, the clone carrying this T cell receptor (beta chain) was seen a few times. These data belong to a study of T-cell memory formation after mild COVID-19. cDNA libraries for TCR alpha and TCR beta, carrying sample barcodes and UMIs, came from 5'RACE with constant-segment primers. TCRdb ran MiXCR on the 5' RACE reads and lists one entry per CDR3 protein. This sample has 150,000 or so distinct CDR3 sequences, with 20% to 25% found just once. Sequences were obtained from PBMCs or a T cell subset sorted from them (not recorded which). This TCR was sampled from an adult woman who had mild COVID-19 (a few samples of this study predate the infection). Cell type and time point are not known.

CDR3 DNA sequence: TGTGCCAGCAGCTTATCGCCCTACGAGCAGTACTTC. This translates into CASSLSPYEQYF. The V call is TRBV7-9, the J call TRBJ2-7; no firm D call. The germline V gene has CDR1 SEHNR and CDR2 FQNEAQ (reference sequence). This CDR3 region has 12 residues. V was shortened by 2 bases and J by 2 bases, with 4 bases between the two germline ends.